This T cell receptor (beta chain) was documented in a study of CD8 T cells in Susac syndrome. Study-wide points: Only a relatively small number of individuals were included in the TCR sequencing and HLA analysis.

Sequencing targeted TCR beta in T cells from blood (CD8+ and CD4+). Negative isolation was used for CD8+ and CD4+ T cells and FACS enrichment for TEMRA cells. Trimming stripped 0 bases from V and 1 base from J, with 10 bases between. The germline gives CDR1 SGHRS, CDR2 YFSETQ. CDR3 length: 16 amino acids. Note on this clonotype: The antigen is unknown.

RNA was extracted with the RNeasy kit, and a quantity of about 0.45 to 1 ug was reverse transcribed using random hexamers. An immunoSEQ multiplex PCR generated amplified TCR beta CDR3 products spanning 54 Vbeta and 13 Jbeta. TCRdb redid the calling of the immunoSEQ multiplex PCR reads with MiXCR, one entry per CDR3 protein. The sample consists of roughly 50,000 distinct CDR3 sequences, under 95% of them appearing once. This TCR derives from a human donor in good health. The material sequenced was CD8+ T cells from PBMCs. This chain connects TRBV5-1 to TRBJ2-2; D unclear. CDR3 nucleotide sequence: TGCGCCAGCAGCTTGGAGGTCGCCCTGAACACCGGGGAGCTGTTTTTT. This gives the protein CASSLEVALNTGELFF.